The clone carrying this T cell receptor (beta chain) was recorded many times. Antigen: not known. The data were taken from a study of T cells in Graves' hyperthyroidism and ophthalmopathy. Findings and caveats of the study: The model identified upcoming ophthalmopathy a median approximately seven months ahead of onset.

The source material, RNA transcripts, was used to amplify TCR beta CDR3 regions. When the TCR CDR3 underwent first-round RT-PCR, the HTBI primer set was used. MiXCR was run by TCRdb on the multiplex PCR reads, yielding one entry per CDR3 protein. The sample has around 620,000 distinct CDR3 sequences, around 14% seen once. The J segment lost 7 bases and the V segment lost 2 bases, leaving 5 bases of the junction unmatched. Germline CDR1 SNHLY, CDR2 FYNNEI. The CDR3 has 14 amino acids. Fresh peripheral blood, about 9.9 ml, yielded the PBMCs. Sample: blood. This sequence joins TRBV2 and TRBJ1-5; TRBD1 matches at 7 bases. The sequence was obtained from a woman younger than 35 with Graves' ophthalmopathy. The CDR3 DNA reads as TGTGCCAGCAGTGAAAGACAGGGAGGGCAGCCCCAGCATTTT. Encoded protein: CASSERQGGQPQHF.